This T cell receptor beta chain originates from a study of CD8 T cells in ankylosing spondylitis. The TCR beta libraries were generated through quantitative 5'-RACE incorporating molecular barcodes. TCRdb re-analysed the 5' RACE reads in MiXCR, keeping a single row per CDR3 protein. Of more than 150,000 distinct CDR3 sequences in the sample, 15% to 20% were seen once. The table lists this clonotype with many counts. This CDR3 has 15 amino acids. The V segment lost 6 bases and the J segment 1 base; nucleotides outside the gene matches: 5. Germline V lookup: CDR1 LGHDT, CDR2 YNNKEL (reference sequence).

The sequence came from a male donor aged 5 to 29 with ankylosing spondylitis or in good health (not recorded which). The J gene is TRBJ2-1, the V gene TRBV3-1, with 8 positions matching TRBD2. Sequenced sample: blood, either unsorted or a sorted T cell fraction (not recorded which). The CDR3 protein is CASRAAGASYNEQFF. The CDR3 DNA reads TGTGCCAGCAGGGCAGCGGGAGCTTCCTACAATGAGCAGTTCTTC.